Listed below are T cell receptor beta chains from one sample, sequenced in a study of blood T cell repertoires in COVID-19. Sequencing used immunoSEQ multiplex PCR; TCRdb keeps in-frame clones, though not all of them. The sample has 300,000 to 400,000 clones; more than 70% are singletons. Sequences were obtained from peripheral blood. These receptors all stem from a woman between 70 and 85 years old with COVID-19, enrolled during active disease. CDR3s leave out the opening cysteine and the closing phenylalanine or tryptophan. Each record gives: CDR3 length, V gene, CDR3 protein.

>12|TRBV13
ASSRQGGSYEQY
>11|TRBV7-2
ASSFGRGSGYT
>13|TRBV2
ASSEGQINTGELF
>13|TRBV28
ASSRPTGGGNTIY
>12|TRBV5-1
ASSWGLMNTEAF
>13|TRBV7-2
ASSLSPGVGYGYT
>15|TRBV9
ASSSTTGGPGTGELF
>11|TRBV27
ASSRDSSYEQY
>10|TRBV6-5
ASSFRNTEAF
>12|TRBV24-1
ATSDRRGSQPQH
>14|TRBV30
AWSGVVRGANYGYT
>12|TRBV7-3
ASSLGTPTDTQY
>15|TRBV7-9
ASSLRNQGLNNQPQH
>14|TRBV14
ASSQVATTPTYEQY
>13|TRBV6-1
ASSDGTGVDYGYT
>10|TRBV12-3/TRBV12-4
ASSLSAQPQH
>14|TRBV4-3
ASSQLAGASTDTQY
>14|TRBV5-6
ASSFPLTGKSSEQY
>12|TRBV3-1/TRBV3-2
ASSRGQGYGEQF
>10|TRBV24-1
ATRGTGVEAF
>13|TRBV5-1
ASRPSGTIYNEQF
>11|TRBV9
ASRNRQAYGYT
>11|TRBV18
ASSPNRGEGYT
>11|TRBV27
ASSLTTGQPQH
>14|TRBV5-1
ASSSLELVSGNTIY
>11|TRBV28
ASSLQSNQPQH
>13|TRBV14
ASSQVAGGPGELF
>11|TRBV30
AWSGGGDTEAF
>15|TRBV5-1
ASSLEGDRGGGTEAF
>13|TRBV28
ASRAPTGRSTEAF
>13|TRBV30
AWSRPGGGAYEQY
>14|TRBV11-1
ASSLAGLAGDNEQF
>14|TRBV6-5
ASSYRDRGSGNTIY
>13|TRBV10-3
AISETGGIGNTIY
>12|TRBV29-1
SVFDRRGTGELF
>14|TRBV6-1
ASSVSGTSGEWEQY
>14|TRBV9
ASSTQQASKYNEQF
>12|TRBV7-2
ASSPRSSGNTIY
>14|TRBV7-2
ASSYGGPPGTDTQY
>13|TRBV2
ASSERGQSGAEQY
>11|TRBV6-1
ASSEDRGLGQF
>14|TRBV19
AKPHPGLPNTGELF
>14|TRBV11-2
ASSSNRDRGSLSRF
>12|TRBV10-3
AISRQGSGNTIY
>11|TRBV6-6
ASSFDRVYGYT
>13|TRBV7-3
ASSLDRGEAYEQY
>13|TRBV5-1
ASSPWTGPTGELF
>12|TRBV6-5
ASSSYTGNQPQH
>12|TRBV7-9
ASSSDSSYNEQF
>14|TRBV5-1
ASSPGLAGGLDEQF
>12|TRBV13
ASSLVGRGSEAF
>14|TRBV4-1
ASSLFTGGYFYEQY
>13|TRBV27
ASSRGGNSNQPQH
>13|TRBV5-6
ASSLEQGKKDTQY
>12|TRBV3-1/TRBV3-2
ASSPGQGVLGYT